This TCR beta chain was profiled in a study of cytomegalovirus exposure and HLA in healthy donors. For the study at large: Out of a few hundred genotyped donors, less than 90% belonged to the Caucasian-associated ancestry cluster. Study findings and constraints: With further analysis later on, most CMV-associated TCR beta chains appeared HLA-restricted.

A multiplex PCR was run with 60 Vbeta primers and 13 Jbeta primers. This table comes from immunoSEQ multiplex PCR, and its TCRdb copy is limited to in-frame clones, with some not included. The data show fewer than 200,000 clones, roughly four fifths seen once. The germline V gene has CDR1 LGHNA and CDR2 YNFKEQ. Germline trimming cut 1 base from V and 6 bases from J; bases unmatched to any gene: 11. CDR3 size: 18 residues. Comment on this clone: Its antigen is not identified.

What was sequenced was PBMCs. The source is a man aged 60 to 69 in good health and CMV-seronegative. The chain couples TRBV4-2 to TRBJ2-1; TRBD2 agrees at 11 bases. The DNA for the CDR3 is TGTGCCAGCAGCCAAGCTCTGGGAATTAGCGGGGGGGTCAATGAGCAGTTCTTC. It is translated as CASSQALGISGGVNEQFF.